A single sample gave rise to the 25 T cell receptor beta chains below, sequenced in a study of cytomegalovirus exposure and HLA in healthy donors. Use of 60 Vbeta and 13 Jbeta primers characterized the PCR. Method: immunoSEQ multiplex PCR; TCRdb's copy keeps in-frame clones and lacks some. This sample has about 200,000 clones, with around 80% found just once. Sequencing was done on a sample of PBMCs. The source is a man under 40 in good health and CMV-seronegative.

V is TRBV13 and J is TRBJ2-1; 12 nucleotides agree with TRBD2. V lost 0 bases, J lost 5 bases, and 8 bases stayed unmatched. Per the germline V gene, CDR1 is PRHDT and CDR2 is FYEKMQ (reference sequence). The length of the CDR3 is 18 residues. This CDR3 reads CASSLGLMLAGGHNEQFF. CDR3 DNA sequence: TGTGCCAGCAGCTTAGGCCTAATGCTAGCGGGGGGGCACAATGAGCAGTTCTTC. The full variable domain, completed using reference TRBV13 and TRBJ2-1, is AAGVIQSPRHLIKEKRETATLKCYPIPRHDTVYWYQQGPGQDPQFLISFYEKMQSDKGSIPDRFSAQQFSDYHSELNMSSLELGDSALYFCASSLGLMLAGGHNEQFFGPGTRLTVL.

The rearrangement links TRBV7-2 to TRBJ2-7; 8 positions agree with TRBD1. CDR1 is SGHTA, CDR2 FQGNSA, per germline. The CDR3 spans 16 residues. V trimming: 1 base; J trimming: 3 bases; junction bases outside the gene matches: 8. CDR3 region: CASSLGPAGGVYEQYF. In DNA form, the CDR3 reads TGTGCCAGCAGCTTAGGCCCGGCAGGGGGCGTCTACGAGCAGTACTTC. The complete variable domain, with remaining parts taken from reference TRBV7-2 and TRBJ2-7, reads GAGVSQSPSNKVTEKGKDVELRCDPISGHTALYWYRQSLGQGLEFLIYFQGNSAPDKSGLPSDRFSAERTGGSVSTLTIQRTQQEDSAVYLCASSLGPAGGVYEQYFGPGTRLTVT.

The gene calls are TRBV27 and TRBJ2-3, with no clear D. The CDR3 has 15 residues. The V end lost 2 bases, the J end lost 0 bases, and 9 bases lay between the germline ends. Germline V lookup: CDR1 MNHEY, CDR2 SMNVEV (reference sequence). The CDR3 reads CASSLKQLSTDTQYF. The CDR3 region has the DNA TGTGCCAGCAGTTTAAAACAGCTTAGCACAGATACGCAGTATTTT.

The V and J genes are TRBV7-2 and TRBJ2-7; D perhaps matches TRBD1 (6 bases). The CDR3 spans 16 residues. V was shortened by 6 bases and J by 0 bases, with 18 bases between the two germline ends. The V gene's germline CDR1 is SGHTA and CDR2 FQGNSA. CDR3 region: CASSRTAKDSSYEQYF. Written as DNA, the CDR3 is TGTGCCAGCAGTAGGACAGCAAAAGACAGCTCCTACGAGCAGTACTTC.

In its sample, this clone was seen once. This rearrangement joins TRBV27 to TRBJ1-1; TRBD1 aligns across 8 bases. This CDR3 has 14 amino acids. V lost 4 bases, J lost 5 bases, and 6 bases stayed unmatched. Per the germline V gene, CDR1 is MNHEY and CDR2 is SMNVEV (reference sequence). CDR3 residues: CASSSGQGMTEAFF. Written as DNA, the CDR3 is TGTGCCAGCAGTTCCGGACAGGGAATGACTGAAGCTTTCTTT.

Points on this clone: At one end, the junction sequence differs from germline, possibly due to a read error. This chain connects TRBV28 to TRBJ1-1; tentatively, D is TRBD1 (6 bases). Germline V gene lookup returns CDR1 MDHEN and CDR2 SYDVKM. The CDR3 spans 13 residues. The CDR3 DNA is TGTGCCAGCAGTTTATCTTCCGGGACAAGTCGGGTCTTT. It specifies CASSLSSGTSRVF.

The chain couples TRBV4-2 to TRBJ2-1; tentatively, D is TRBD1 (5 bases). Trimming removed 4 bases at V and 9 bases at J, with 16 bases between. This CDR3 region has 14 residues. CDR1 and CDR2 (germline): LGHNA, YNFKEQ. CDR3 in amino acids: CASSPQGSPSEQFF. CDR3 nucleotides: TGTGCCAGCAGCCCTCAGGGCAGCCCTAGTGAGCAGTTCTTC.

V gene TRBV29-1 combines with J gene TRBJ2-3; 7 bases fit TRBD2. The CDR3 is 13 amino acids. Germline lookup yields CDR1 SQVTM and CDR2 ANQGSEA. V lost 6 bases and J lost 1; bases outside the gene matches: 4. The CDR3 protein is CSVTRGGTDTQYF. In nucleotides, the CDR3 is TGCAGCGTCACCCGGGGGGGCACAGATACGCAGTATTTT.

V usage is TRBV28 and J usage is TRBJ1-4; weak D call: TRBD1 (6 bases). Germline CDR1 and CDR2: MDHEN and SYDVKM. Trimming removed 3 bases from V and 2 bases from J, with 10 bases in between. The CDR3 has 15 amino acids. The CDR3: CASSLAGATNEKLFF. The CDR3 DNA is TGTGCCAGCAGTTTGGCGGGGGCCACTAATGAAAAACTGTTTTTT.

The chain recombines TRBV7-8 with TRBJ1-6, with a weak D call TRBD1 (6 bases). Germline-derived CDR1 and CDR2 are SGHVS and FQNEAQ. Trimming shortened V by 5 bases and J by 7 bases, and 15 bases separated the two germline ends. This CDR3 has 15 residues. CDR3 loop: CASSRRQALNSPLHF. CDR3 DNA: TGTGCCAGCAGCAGACGACAGGCCCTCAATTCACCCCTCCACTTT.

V and J are TRBV28 and TRBJ1-2; D is perhaps TRBD1 (6 bases). This CDR3 is 14 amino acids long. From germline, CDR1 is MDHEN and CDR2 SYDVKM. V was cut by 6 bases and J by 2 bases, with 13 bases left in between. The CDR3 region is CASRTNTGNYGYTF. The CDR3 DNA reads as TGTGCCAGCAGGACGAACACAGGGAACTATGGCTACACCTTC.

The sample holds one count of this clone. The genes are TRBV4-1 and TRBJ1-2; maybe TRBD1 (5 bases). There are 16 residues in the CDR3. The germline CDR1 and CDR2 sequences are MGHRA and YSYEKL. Trimming took 1 base from V and 4 from J, leaving 16 bases between them. The CDR3 reads CASSQVRSGPGYGYTF. In DNA, the CDR3 is TGCGCCAGCAGCCAAGTGCGTTCAGGGCCAGGCTATGGCTACACCTTC.

The chain employs TRBV7-2 and TRBJ1-2; tentative D call: TRBD1 (5 bases). The CDR3 loop spans 17 amino acids. The V gene's germline CDR1 is SGHTA and CDR2 FQGNSA. Trimming removed 1 base at V and 0 bases at J, with 15 bases between. The CDR3, as DNA: TGTGCCAGCAGCTTAGATCCCGCCAGGGCTGCTAACTATGGCTACACCTTC. Its protein product is CASSLDPARAANYGYTF.

This clone has only one observation. Within the sample, other DNA sequences also encode this same CDR3. Here the CDR3 DNA reads TGTGCCAGCAGCGTTGGGGGCGACACTGAAGCTTTCTTT. This gives the protein CASSVGGDTEAFF. The chain uses TRBV9 and TRBJ1-1; D might be TRBD1 (6 bases). The germline V gene has CDR1 SGDLS and CDR2 YYNGEE. The CDR3 is 13 residues long. The V end was cut by 2 bases, the J end by 3 bases, with 8 bases between.

The CDR3 nucleotides are TGTGCCAGCAGTTACTCAACCGCGACTGGGGCCAACGTCCTGACTTTC. Its translation: CASSYSTATGANVLTF. The chain combines TRBV6-6 with TRBJ2-6; no clear D. The CDR3 totals 16 residues. The V and J ends lost 0 bases and 2 bases respectively, with 8 bases between them. The V gene's germline CDR1 is MNHNY and CDR2 SVGAGI (reference sequence).

This chain joins TRBV7-8 and TRBJ2-5; 8 positions agree with TRBD1. The end of the DNA is better explained by TRBJ2-7, so the J call may be wrong. Germline V gives CDR1 SGHVS, CDR2 FQNEAQ. This CDR3 region has 14 residues. CDR3 region: CASSPRTGTHEQYF. CDR3 DNA: TGTGCCAGCAGCCCCAGGACAGGGACCCACGAGCAGTACTTC.

The chain joins TRBV19 to TRBJ2-7; no clear D. The CDR3 has 13 amino acids. Per germline, CDR1 LNHDA and CDR2 SQIVND (reference sequence). Between the trimmed V and J ends, which lost 0 bases and 6 bases, there was a span of 9 bases. CDR3 DNA: TGTGCCAGTAGTATAGATTTAACAGCCGAGCAGTACTTC. Translation gives CASSIDLTAEQYF.

The chain employs TRBV29-1 and TRBJ1-1; possible D gene TRBD1, 5 bases. V shed 5 bases and J shed 5 bases, with 21 bases lying between them. Germline V gives CDR1 SQVTM, CDR2 ANQGSEA. This CDR3 is built from 15 residues. The DNA for the CDR3 is TGCAGCGTTACGTCAGGGACTACCCTAAGGACTGAAGCTTTCTTT. Its translation: CSVTSGTTLRTEAFF.

This chain uses TRBV7-3 with TRBJ1-1, with a tentative D call TRBD1 (6 bases). The V gene's germline CDR1 is SGHTA and CDR2 FQGTGA. V was cut by 5 bases and J by 4 bases, with 11 bases left in between. CDR3 length: 13 amino acids. The CDR3 nucleotides read TGTGCCAGCAGCGGCAGGGGAATCACTGAAGCTTTCTTT. Its translation: CASSGRGITEAFF.

The chain recombines TRBV19 with TRBJ1-6; D not resolved. Looked up from germline, CDR1 is LNHDA and CDR2 is SQIVND (reference sequence). Trimming stripped 3 bases from V and 8 bases from J, with 14 bases between. The CDR3 has 15 amino acids. The CDR3 region is CASSIQTGIDSPLHF. CDR3 sequence (DNA): TGTGCCAGTAGTATCCAGACGGGGATAGATTCACCCCTCCACTTT. The variable domain in full, completed from reference TRBV19 and TRBJ1-6, reads DGGITQSPKYLFRKEGQNVTLSCEQNLNHDAMYWYRQDPGQGLRLIYYSQIVNDFQKGDIAEGYSVSREKKESFPLTVTSAQKNPTAFYLCASSIQTGIDSPLHFGNGTRLTVT.

The V call is TRBV5-1, the J call TRBJ2-2; D ambiguous. The CDR3 contains 17 residues. Trimming left V 0 bases short and J 1 base short, with 13 bases between. Germline V gives CDR1 SGHRS, CDR2 YFSETQ. CDR3: CASSLDTHTGNTGELFF. The CDR3 nucleotides read TGCGCCAGCAGCTTGGACACCCACACGGGGAACACCGGGGAGCTGTTTTTT.

The J gene is TRBJ2-1, the V gene TRBV4-3; TRBD2 matches at 7 bases. CDR3 length equals 15 residues. CDR1 is LGHNA and CDR2 is YSLEER in the germline V gene. J gave up 0 bases and V 1 base, and 0 bases lay outside the gene matches. The CDR3 nucleotides are TGCGCCAGCAGCCAAGGGGGGGGCTCCTACAATGAGCAGTTCTTC. Translated, it gives CASSQGGGSYNEQFF.

This chain joins TRBV5-6 and TRBJ2-3, with 7 bases lining up with TRBD2. With 4 bases clipped from V and 4 bases from J, the junction kept 9 bases outside the gene matches. The CDR3 is 15 amino acids. Per the germline V gene, CDR1 is SGHDT and CDR2 is YYEEEE. The CDR3 sequence: CASSRAGTGSDTQYF. CDR3 coding DNA: TGTGCCAGCAGCCGAGCGGGAACCGGGTCAGATACGCAGTATTTT.

This clone showed up just a few times. The chain joins TRBV28 to TRBJ1-1; tentative D call: TRBD1 (6 bases). The CDR3 extends over 17 amino acids. With 4 bases removed from V and 2 bases from J, the gap between germline ends came to 20 bases. The germline gives CDR1 MDHEN, CDR2 SYDVKM. CDR3 coding DNA: TGTGCCAGCAGTTCGCTGCCCAGGGGAATCATAAACACTGAAGCTTTCTTT. It codes for CASSSLPRGIINTEAFF.

The CDR3 DNA reads as TGTGCCAGCAGTAAGGACAGGGTAGGTGAAAAACTGTTTTTT. It codes for CASSKDRVGEKLFF. The rearrangement joins TRBV2 to TRBJ1-4, with 8 bases that match TRBD1. This CDR3 region has 14 residues. With V trimmed by 5 bases and J by 7 bases, 6 bases remained unmatched. Germline V lookup: CDR1 SNHLY, CDR2 FYNNEI.